This TCR beta chain was recorded in a study of T cell changes during pregnancy in multiple sclerosis. This clone has a single count. The ends lost 5 bases at V and 4 bases at J; junction bases unmatched: 10. This CDR3 comprises 16 residues. CDR1 and CDR2 (germline): SGHAT, FQNNGV. Clones were sequenced by immunoSEQ multiplex PCR, and TCRdb holds only the in-frame ones, with some missing. The sample lists tens of thousands of clones; around 94% were seen once. This TCR was recovered from a female donor with multiple sclerosis, enrolled in a pregnancy study. This specimen was peripheral blood, taken after pregnancy. The chain employs TRBV11-2 and TRBJ2-1; TRBD2 matches at 8 bases. CDR3 sequence (DNA): TGTGCCAGCAGCCCCCCGGGGAGCGGGGGTTACAATGAGCAGTTCTTC. Protein sequence: CASSPPGSGGYNEQFF.